This TCR beta chain emerged from a study of human T cells and chemical hapten exposure. Described time point: patch test 3, about 24 weeks after DPC sensitization. As for treatment: therapeutic diphenylcyclopropenone sensitization with weekly scalp DPC. TCRdb analysed the RACE reads with MiXCR anew, one entry per CDR3 protein. Of about 71,000 distinct CDR3 sequences in the sample, 11% were seen once. Many counts were recorded for this clonotype. This CDR3 has 16 amino acids. V gave up 4 bases and J gave up 0 bases; unmatched junction bases: 6. CDR1 MNHNY and CDR2 SVGAGI come from the germline V gene (reference sequence).

This chain links TRBV6-6 with TRBJ2-3, with TRBD1 matching 8 bases. This TCR was recovered from a woman between 45 and 60 years old with alopecia areata. Some clones in this sample may be carry-over from other donors' samples. The sample here was whole blood, taken in connection with sensitization to the hapten diphenylcyclopropenone (DPC). The DNA of the CDR3 is TGTGCCAGCAGTTCCGGACAGGGCCTGAGCACAGATACGCAGTATTTT. Residues: CASSSGQGLSTDTQYF.